One sample yielded the 10 T cell receptor beta chains listed below, sequenced in a study of shared clonotypes between healthy human individuals. Some clones are missing from TCRdb's copy, which holds only in-frame ones; the method was immunoSEQ multiplex PCR. The data contain 1,400,000 or so clones, about 98.5% of them singletons. The sample was naive CD4+ T cells sorted from blood. Documented subset: CD45RA+ positively selected. These receptors all come from a man aged 25 to 45 in good health.

V and J are TRBV25-1 and TRBJ2-1, with D possibly TRBD1 on 6 matching bases. Trimming took 9 bases from V and 4 from J, leaving 25 bases between them. Per germline, CDR1 MGHDK and CDR2 SYGVNS. This CDR3 is built from 17 residues. CDR3: CASSIGGSGSLYNEQFF. CDR3 DNA: TGTGCCAGTTCCATAGGGGGATCTGGTTCCTTGTACAATGAGCAGTTCTTC.

The chain links TRBV19 to TRBJ1-5, with TRBD1 matching 7 bases. CDR1 and CDR2 (germline): LNHDA, SQIVND (reference sequence). V lost 3 bases and J lost 6; bases outside the gene matches: 11. The CDR3 length is 16 residues. As DNA, the CDR3 is TGTGCCAGTAGTATTCTTCCCCAGACAGGGAGTCAGCCCCAGCATTTT. Translating it yields CASSILPQTGSQPQHF.

The J gene is TRBJ2-7, the V gene TRBV28; D uncertain. From germline, CDR1 is MDHEN and CDR2 SYDVKM. The CDR3 totals 14 residues. V lost 5 bases and J 4 bases, leaving 15 bases between the germline ends. In nucleotides, the CDR3 is TGTGCCAGCAGTCCTAAGCTAGAAAGTTACGAGCAGTACTTC. Translated, it gives CASSPKLESYEQYF.

The chain recombines TRBV27 with TRBJ1-5; 10 bases map to TRBD1. The CDR3 loop spans 16 amino acids. V lost 3 bases and J lost 4; bases outside the gene matches: 6. The V gene's germline CDR1 is MNHEY and CDR2 SMNVEV (reference sequence). The CDR3 is CASSLAPGQGNQPQHF. CDR3 DNA: TGTGCCAGCAGTTTGGCCCCGGGACAGGGGAATCAGCCCCAGCATTTT.

This chain joins TRBV5-1 and TRBJ1-2; D is possibly TRBD1 (5 bases). Trimming removed 4 bases from V and 3 bases from J, with 10 bases in between. In germline, CDR1 is SGHRS, CDR2 YFSETQ. The CDR3 runs to 13 residues. The CDR3 is CASSPGRDYGYTF. The CDR3 DNA is TGCGCCAGCAGCCCGGGGCGTGACTATGGCTACACCTTC.

This chain uses TRBV5-4 with TRBJ2-2; 11 bases align to TRBD2. This CDR3 has 16 residues. Germline CDR1 is SGHNT and CDR2 is YYREEE (reference sequence). The ends lost 5 bases at V and 1 base at J; junction bases unmatched: 4. CDR3 amino acids: CASRKGLAGNTGELFF. The CDR3 DNA follows: TGTGCCAGCAGAAAAGGACTAGCGGGGAACACCGGGGAGCTGTTTTTT.

The rearrangement uses TRBV7-2 and TRBJ2-7; TRBD2 agrees at 11 bases. The length of the CDR3 is 19 residues. With V trimmed by 0 bases and J by 0 bases, 10 bases remained unmatched. Germline assignment: CDR1 SGHTA and CDR2 FQGNSA. The CDR3 coding sequence is TGTGCCAGCAGCTTAGCGCGGCTAGCGGGAGGAACCAGCTCCTACGAGCAGTACTTC. Translating it yields CASSLARLAGGTSSYEQYF.

V and J are TRBV2 and TRBJ1-1; weak D call: TRBD1 (5 bases). Germline CDR1 reads SNHLY; CDR2 reads FYNNEI. This CDR3 contains 13 residues. The germline V and J ends were trimmed by 6 bases and 6 bases, with 14 bases remaining between them. CDR3 sequence: CASRWGSGAEAFF. CDR3 coding DNA: TGTGCCAGCAGGTGGGGGTCTGGGGCTGAAGCTTTCTTT.

The chain combines TRBV5-4 with TRBJ1-2, with 7 bases identical to TRBD1. Trimming took 3 bases from V and 2 from J; bases not matched to a gene: 7. Per germline, CDR1 SGHNT and CDR2 YYREEE (reference sequence). The CDR3 consists of 15 residues. The CDR3 here is CASSYPGQINYGYTF. CDR3 nucleotide sequence: TGTGCCAGCAGCTACCCGGGACAGATAAACTATGGCTACACCTTC.

Remarks on this clone: Other DNA sequences in this specimen translate into the identical CDR3. The CDR3 is CASSPLIYNEQFF. DNA of the CDR3: TGTGCCAGCAGCCCCCTGATTTACAATGAGCAGTTCTTC. This rearrangement joins TRBV14 to TRBJ2-1; D call uncertain. Germline CDR1 reads SGHDN; CDR2 reads FVKESK. This CDR3 is built from 13 residues. V was clipped by 4 bases and J by 4 bases, with 8 bases between them.